These 15 T cell receptor beta chains were sequenced from one sample in a study of shared clonotypes between healthy human individuals (dated by TCRdb to about 2020). Libraries were built with the immunoSEQ multiplex PCR assay. TCRdb holds this immuneACCESS table with in-frame rearrangements only. Some clones are missing; in checked studies, unresolved V genes explain under half, and the rest has no known cause. The sample contains over a million clones, under 80% of them found a single time. Approximately 1.5% of the sample lies in the top ten. The sample comprised memory CD4+ T cells sorted from blood. The cell subset or site label corresponds to: CD45RA-negative fraction. The origin of the receptors is a man younger than 35 in good health.

The rearrangement joins TRBV19 to TRBJ2-3, with D perhaps TRBD2 (6 bases). V was shortened by 3 bases and J by 3 bases, with 13 bases between the two germline ends. The CDR3 covers 15 residues. The V gene's germline CDR1 is LNHDA and CDR2 SQIVND (reference sequence). The CDR3 region has the DNA TGTGCCAGTAGTATCCCCGCCGGGGGAACAGATACGCAGTATTTT. The encoded protein is CASSIPAGGTDTQYF.

The chain uses TRBV30 and TRBJ1-2; TRBD1 agrees at 8 bases. Per germline, CDR1 GTSNPN and CDR2 SVGIG (reference sequence). This CDR3 region has 13 residues. The ends lost 7 bases at V and 5 bases at J; junction bases unmatched: 9. The CDR3 DNA follows: TGTGCCTCCGACCGGGACAGGTCTTATGGCTACACCTTC. This gives the protein CASDRDRSYGYTF.

The gene calls are TRBV5-1 and TRBJ1-5; D is ambiguous. This CDR3 has 14 residues. Trimming shortened V by 0 bases and J by 8 bases, and 12 bases separated the two germline ends. The V gene's germline CDR1 is SGHRS and CDR2 YFSETQ. CDR3 nucleotide sequence: TGCGCCAGCAGCTTGGTTGGCGGGCAAAAGCCCCAGCATTTT. Its translation: CASSLVGGQKPQHF.

This clone showed up just a few times. The same CDR3 also results from other DNA sequences found in this sample. The chain carries TRBV4-3 and TRBJ2-2, with D uncertain. V dropped 0 bases and J dropped 4 bases, with 9 bases sitting between them. This CDR3 is 15 amino acids long. Germline V CDR1 and CDR2: LGHNA, YSLEER. The CDR3 sequence: CASSQEGGSTGELFF. The CDR3 DNA sequence: TGCGCCAGCAGCCAAGAAGGCGGATCCACCGGGGAGCTGTTTTTT.

This chain connects TRBV21-1 to TRBJ1-2; the listed D gene, TRBD1, was not tested against the DNA. TRBV21-1 is given as a pseudogene. The CDR3 contains 16 residues. The CDR3 DNA reads TGTGCCAGCAGCAAAAGAAACAGGGGATCAGGCTATGGCTACACCTTC. As protein: CASSKRNRGSGYGYTF.

The chain links TRBV2 to TRBJ2-4; 12 bases are a match to TRBD1. Looked up from germline, CDR1 is SNHLY and CDR2 is FYNNEI. The J segment lost 13 bases and the V segment lost 8 bases, leaving 12 bases of the junction unmatched. The CDR3 contains 14 residues. Written as DNA, the CDR3 is TGTGCCAGCCGAACCGGGACAGGGGGCGCGGGGCAGTACTTC. This codes for CASRTGTGGAGQYF.

This chain links TRBV9 with TRBJ2-3, with TRBD2 matching 9 bases. The CDR3 length is 17 residues. The germline CDR1 and CDR2 sequences are SGDLS and YYNGEE. J lost 1 base, V lost 2 bases, and 8 bases had no gene match. The DNA for the CDR3 is TGTGCCAGCAGCGTTCTAGCGGGACTAGGAGGCACAGATACGCAGTATTTT. This codes for CASSVLAGLGGTDTQYF.

As for this clone: Other DNA sequences in this specimen translate into the identical CDR3. The chain carries TRBV18 and TRBJ1-1; D is perhaps TRBD1 (6 bases). V lost 2 bases to trimming and J lost 8 bases, with 12 bases between them. The germline CDR1 and CDR2 sequences are KGHSH and LQKENI. The CDR3 consists of 13 residues. CDR3 bases: TGTGCCAGCTCACCATCGGACAGCAGAGAAGCTTTCTTT. As protein: CASSPSDSREAFF.

The rearrangement joins TRBV10-3 to TRBJ2-2; the D gene is possibly TRBD1 (6 bases). The V end was cut by 1 base, the J end by 4 bases, with 10 bases between. This CDR3 comprises 15 residues. CDR1 is ENHRY and CDR2 is SYGVKD in the germline V gene. The CDR3 DNA follows: TGTGCCATCAGTGAGTTCCCAGGGGCCACCGGGGAGCTGTTTTTT. Translation gives CAISEFPGATGELFF.

This clone was detected a few times. The sample holds other DNA sequences that translate to the same CDR3. This chain joins TRBV5-6 and TRBJ1-1; D is undetermined. The CDR3 has 13 residues. CDR1 and CDR2 from the germline V gene are SGHDT and YYEEEE. Trimming took off 0 bases at V and 0 bases at J, with 3 bases between the two ends. This CDR3 is CASSLAVNTEAFF. CDR3 DNA: TGTGCCAGCAGCTTGGCTGTGAACACTGAAGCTTTCTTT.

This chain joins TRBV5-6 and TRBJ1-4, with TRBD1 identical over 8 bases. CDR1 and CDR2 (germline): SGHDT, YYEEEE. The CDR3 is 16 amino acids. V shed 1 base and J 7 bases; nucleotides not matched to a gene: 9. The CDR3 here is CASSLKWGQAAEKLFF. The CDR3 region has the DNA TGTGCCAGCAGCTTGAAGTGGGGACAGGCCGCTGAAAAACTGTTTTTT.

The V call is TRBV13, the J call TRBJ1-3, with D possibly matching TRBD1 (5 bases). This CDR3 is 15 amino acids long. The germline gives CDR1 PRHDT, CDR2 FYEKMQ (reference sequence). The V end was cut by 7 bases, the J end by 2 bases, with 15 bases between. CDR3 coding DNA: TGTGCCAGCACCCGGCGGGGGAACCCTGGAAACACCATATATTTT. The encoded protein is CASTRRGNPGNTIYF.

The CDR3 reads CASSLGFTDTQYF. The DNA for the CDR3 is TGTGCCAGCAGCTTGGGTTTTACAGATACGCAGTATTTT. The chain links TRBV7-2 to TRBJ2-3; D is undetermined. The germline gives CDR1 SGHTA, CDR2 FQGNSA. V lost 3 bases and J lost 3, with 7 bases in between. The CDR3 extends over 13 amino acids.

This clone was counted only a few times. This rearrangement joins TRBV28 to TRBJ1-2; D is uncertain. Germline lookup yields CDR1 MDHEN and CDR2 SYDVKM. Trimming shortened V by 4 bases and J by 4 bases, and 10 bases separated the two germline ends. This CDR3 has 13 residues. CDR3 sequence reads: CASSSPALYGYTF. CDR3 nucleotide sequence: TGTGCCAGCAGTTCCCCGGCCCTCTATGGCTACACCTTC.

The chain employs TRBV5-1 and TRBJ2-5; the D gene could be TRBD1 or TRBD2 (5 bases each). The CDR3 covers 17 residues. V gave up 4 bases and J gave up 5 bases, with 24 bases separating them. Germline V gene lookup returns CDR1 SGHRS and CDR2 YFSETQ. The CDR3 protein is CASSPPGRPSSRETQYF. Here the CDR3 DNA reads TGCGCCAGCAGCCCACCGGGACGTCCCTCTAGCCGGGAGACCCAGTACTTC.